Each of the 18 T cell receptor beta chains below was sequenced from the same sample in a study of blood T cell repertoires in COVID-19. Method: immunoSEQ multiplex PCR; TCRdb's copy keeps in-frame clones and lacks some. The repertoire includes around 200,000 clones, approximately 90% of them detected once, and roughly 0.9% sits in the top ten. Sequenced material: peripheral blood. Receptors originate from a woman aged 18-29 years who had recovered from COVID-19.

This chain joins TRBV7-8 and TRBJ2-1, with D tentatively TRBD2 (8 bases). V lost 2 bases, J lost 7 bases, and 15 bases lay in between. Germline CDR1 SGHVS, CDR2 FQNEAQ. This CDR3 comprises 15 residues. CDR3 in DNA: TGTGCCAGCAGCTTAACAGGGGCGGGGGGTAATGAGCAGTTCTTC. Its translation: CASSLTGAGGNEQFF.

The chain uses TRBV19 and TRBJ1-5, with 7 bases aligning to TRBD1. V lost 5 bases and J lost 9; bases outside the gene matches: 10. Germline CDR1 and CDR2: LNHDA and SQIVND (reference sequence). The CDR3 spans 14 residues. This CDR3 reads CASSPRQGQGPQHF. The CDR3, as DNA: TGTGCCAGTAGTCCCCGACAGGGACAAGGGCCCCAGCATTTT.

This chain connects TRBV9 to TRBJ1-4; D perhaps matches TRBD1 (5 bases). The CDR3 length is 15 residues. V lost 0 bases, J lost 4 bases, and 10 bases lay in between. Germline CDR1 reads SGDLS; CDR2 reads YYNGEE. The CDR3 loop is CASSVGSGINEKLFF. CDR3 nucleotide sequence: TGTGCCAGCAGCGTAGGGTCAGGGATTAATGAAAAACTGTTTTTT.

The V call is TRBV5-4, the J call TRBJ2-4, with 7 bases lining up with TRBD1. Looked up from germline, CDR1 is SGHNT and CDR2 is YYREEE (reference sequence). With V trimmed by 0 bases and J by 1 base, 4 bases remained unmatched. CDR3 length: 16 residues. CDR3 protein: CASSLATGWAKNIQYF. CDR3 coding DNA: TGTGCCAGCAGCTTGGCGACAGGGTGGGCCAAAAACATTCAGTACTTC. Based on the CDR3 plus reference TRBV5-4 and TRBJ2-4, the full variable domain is ETGVTQSPTHLIKTRGQQVTLRCSSQSGHNTVSWYQQALGQGPQFIFQYYREEENGRGNFPPRFSGLQFPNYSSELNVNALELDDSALYLCASSLATGWAKNIQYFGAGTRLSVL.

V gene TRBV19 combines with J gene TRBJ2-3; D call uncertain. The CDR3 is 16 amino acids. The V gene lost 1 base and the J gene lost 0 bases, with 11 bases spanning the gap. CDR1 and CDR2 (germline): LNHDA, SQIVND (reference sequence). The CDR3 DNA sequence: TGTGCCAGTAGTATAGGGCCTTCGACTAGCACAGATACGCAGTATTTT. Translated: CASSIGPSTSTDTQYF.

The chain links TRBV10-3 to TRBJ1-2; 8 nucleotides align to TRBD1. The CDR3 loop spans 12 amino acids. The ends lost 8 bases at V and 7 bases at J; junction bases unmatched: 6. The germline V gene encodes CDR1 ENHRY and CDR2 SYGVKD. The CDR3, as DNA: TGTGCCATCTTAGGACAGGGTTCTGGCTACACCTTC. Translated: CAILGQGSGYTF.

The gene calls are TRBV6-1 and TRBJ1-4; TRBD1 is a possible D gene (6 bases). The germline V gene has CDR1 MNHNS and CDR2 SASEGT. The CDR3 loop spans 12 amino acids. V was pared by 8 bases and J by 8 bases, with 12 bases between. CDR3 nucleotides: TGTGCCAGCCAGACAGGAATGGAAAAACTGTTTTTT. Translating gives CASQTGMEKLFF.

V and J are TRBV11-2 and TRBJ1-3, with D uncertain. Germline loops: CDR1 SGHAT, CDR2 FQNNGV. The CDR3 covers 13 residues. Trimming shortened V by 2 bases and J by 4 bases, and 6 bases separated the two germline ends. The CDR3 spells CASSLIAGNTIYF. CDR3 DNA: TGTGCCAGCAGCTTAATAGCCGGAAACACCATATATTTT.

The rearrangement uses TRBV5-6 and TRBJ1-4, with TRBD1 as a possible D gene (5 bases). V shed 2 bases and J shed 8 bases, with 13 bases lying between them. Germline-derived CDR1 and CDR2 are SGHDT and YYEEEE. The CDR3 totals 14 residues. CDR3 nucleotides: TGTGCCAGCAGCTTTATAGAGCAGGGAGAAAAACTGTTTTTT. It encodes CASSFIEQGEKLFF.

The chain's CDR3 is CASSFRGRAQADTQYF. CDR3 coding DNA: TGTGCCAGCAGCTTCCGCGGGAGGGCCCAAGCAGATACGCAGTATTTT. This chain connects TRBV7-8 to TRBJ2-3; 9 bases match TRBD2. This CDR3 comprises 16 residues. The V segment lost 3 bases and the J segment 4 bases; nucleotides outside the gene matches: 8. Germline lookup yields CDR1 SGHVS and CDR2 FQNEAQ.

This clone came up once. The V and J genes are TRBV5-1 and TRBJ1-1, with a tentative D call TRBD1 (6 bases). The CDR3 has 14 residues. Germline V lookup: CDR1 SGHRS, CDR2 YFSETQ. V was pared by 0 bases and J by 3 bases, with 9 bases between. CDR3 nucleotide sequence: TGCGCCAGCAGCTTGGACAGGGCGGACACTGAAGCTTTCTTT. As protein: CASSLDRADTEAFF. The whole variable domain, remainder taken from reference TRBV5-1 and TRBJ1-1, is KAGVTQTPRYLIKTRGQQVTLSCSPISGHRSVSWYQQTPGQGLQFLFEYFSETQRNKGNFPGRFSGRQFSNSRSEMNVSTLELGDSALYLCASSLDRADTEAFFGQGTRLTVV.

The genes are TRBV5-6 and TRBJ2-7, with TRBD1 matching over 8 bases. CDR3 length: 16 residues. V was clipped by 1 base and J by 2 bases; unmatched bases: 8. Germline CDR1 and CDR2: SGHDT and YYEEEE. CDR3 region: CASSLFWQGATYEQYF. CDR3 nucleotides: TGTGCCAGCAGCTTGTTTTGGCAGGGGGCGACCTACGAGCAGTACTTC.

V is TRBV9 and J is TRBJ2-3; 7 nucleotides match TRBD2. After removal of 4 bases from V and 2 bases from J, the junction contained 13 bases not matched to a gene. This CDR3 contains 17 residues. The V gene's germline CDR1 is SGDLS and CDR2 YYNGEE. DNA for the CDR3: TGTGCCAGCAGCTTCTCCCGAACAGCGGGGCACACAGATACGCAGTATTTT. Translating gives CASSFSRTAGHTDTQYF. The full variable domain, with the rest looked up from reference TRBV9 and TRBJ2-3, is DSGVTQTPKHLITATGQRVTLRCSPRSGDLSVYWYQQSLDQGLQFLIQYYNGEERAKGNILERFSAQQFPDLHSELNLSSLELGDSALYFCASSFSRTAGHTDTQYFGPGTRLTVL.

DNA of the CDR3: TGTGCCAGCAGCTGGACAGGGTTAACAGATACGCAGTATTTT. Translated, it gives CASSWTGLTDTQYF. The rearrangement uses TRBV6-5 and TRBJ2-3, with TRBD1 identical over 8 bases. The CDR3 is 14 residues long. After removal of 6 bases from V and 3 bases from J, the junction contained 5 bases not matched to a gene. Per the germline V gene, CDR1 is MNHEY and CDR2 is SVGAGI.

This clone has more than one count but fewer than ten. The CDR3 nucleotides are TGTGCCAGCAGCCCGGGACTAGGGGGTACAGATACGCAGTATTTT. Translation: CASSPGLGGTDTQYF. The genes are TRBV3-1 (or the pseudogene TRBV3-2) and TRBJ2-3; 8 bases line up with TRBD2. Germline CDR1 reads LGHDT; CDR2 reads YNNKEL (reference sequence). This CDR3 has 15 amino acids. The junction had 6 bases not matched to a gene; V was cut back by 4 bases and J by 3 bases.

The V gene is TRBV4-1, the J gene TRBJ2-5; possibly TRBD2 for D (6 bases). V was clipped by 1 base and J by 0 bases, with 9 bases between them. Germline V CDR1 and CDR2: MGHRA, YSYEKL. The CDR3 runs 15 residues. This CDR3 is CASSQGWGDQETQYF. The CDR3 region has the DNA TGCGCCAGCAGCCAAGGGTGGGGGGACCAAGAGACCCAGTACTTC.

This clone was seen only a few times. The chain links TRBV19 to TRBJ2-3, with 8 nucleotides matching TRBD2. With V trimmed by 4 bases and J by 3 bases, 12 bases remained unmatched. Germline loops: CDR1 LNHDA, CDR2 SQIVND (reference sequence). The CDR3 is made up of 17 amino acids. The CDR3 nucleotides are TGTGCCAGTAGTAAGAGCGGGACTAGAAGTATTACAGATACGCAGTATTTT. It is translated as CASSKSGTRSITDTQYF.

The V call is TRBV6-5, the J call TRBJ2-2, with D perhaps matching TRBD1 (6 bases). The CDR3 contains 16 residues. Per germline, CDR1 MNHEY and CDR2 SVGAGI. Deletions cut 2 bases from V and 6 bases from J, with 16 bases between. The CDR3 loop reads CASSYLGRGYPGELFF. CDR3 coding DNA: TGTGCCAGCAGTTACCTCGGCAGGGGATATCCCGGGGAGCTGTTTTTT.